The clone carrying this TCR beta chain was detected only a few times. Its antigen is not identified. TCRdb re-called the 5' RACE reads with MiXCR, one entry per CDR3 protein. Of 580,000 or so distinct CDR3 sequences in the sample, roughly 17% were seen once. The V gene end was trimmed by 3 bases and the J gene end by 4 bases; junction bases not matched to a gene: 4. Germline assignment: CDR1 SGHVT and CDR2 SQSDAQ. The CDR3 has 16 amino acids. This sample stems from a study of T-cell memory formation after mild COVID-19. Overall study: TCR clusters were mostly confined to one donor each. Study outcomes and limitations: Clones that shrank (day 15 to 85) were balanced CD4/CD8, whereas later expanders leaned CD4+. Mainly in CM and EM were contracting CD4+ clones; CD8+ were in EMRA.

The chain carries TRBV7-4 and TRBJ2-7; TRBD2 aligns across 15 bases. Sequenced: PBMCs or a T cell subset sorted from them (not recorded which). The TCR comes from an adult woman who had mild COVID-19 (a few samples of this study predate the infection). Cell type and time point are not known. CDR3 DNA: TGTGCCAGCAGCTTTAAGGGGACTAGCGGGAGGTACGAGCAGTACTTC. This translates into CASSFKGTSGRYEQYF.